This T cell receptor beta chain emerged from a study of graft-versus-host responses after intestinal transplantation. Study information: Multivisceral, liver-intestinal, or isolated intestinal transplants were given to recipients. The study gave all recipients anti-thymocyte globulin induction, then tacrolimus and steroids for 2 to 3 years.

Germline trimming cut 3 bases from V and 6 bases from J; bases unmatched to any gene: 10. Germline-derived CDR1 and CDR2 are MNHEY and SMNVEV (reference sequence). This CDR3 comprises 16 residues. Method: immunoSEQ multiplex PCR; TCRdb's copy keeps in-frame clones and lacks some. The sample holds around 25,000 clones, around 40% seen once. Whole-study results and caveats: GvH clones appeared in recipient marrow, some first in ileum or blood. Those patients showing graft-donor T cell macrochimerism displayed high graft-versus-host to host-versus-graft clonal ratios in allografts.

The starting material was alloreactive CD4+ T cells from a mixed lymphocyte reaction culture, obtained before intestinal transplant. Regarding subset: CFSE-low proliferating T cells sorted from roughly six-day pre-transplant mixed lymphocyte reaction (GvH or HvG direction). This sequence originates from a human patient who received an intestinal transplant. This rearrangement joins TRBV27 to TRBJ2-4; 8 bases fit TRBD1. The CDR3 DNA sequence: TGTGCCAGCAGTTTCCGCCGGACAGGGAGAGGAAACATTCAGTACTTC. This translates into CASSFRRTGRGNIQYF.